This entry lists 23 T cell receptor beta chains sequenced from one sample in a study of T-cell reconstitution after alpha-beta-depleted transplantation in children. The authors prepared the TCRbeta library with unique molecular identifiers. MiXCR was run by TCRdb on the PCR reads, yielding one entry per CDR3 protein. The sample holds about 440,000 distinct CDR3 sequences, around two fifths seen once. Sequenced material: PBMCs, taken before TCRalphabeta/CD19-depleted stem cell transplant. Source of these receptors: a girl aged 2-10 years with aplastic anemia, due to receive a stem cell transplant.

This clonotype was recorded a few times. The V call is TRBV20-1, the J call TRBJ2-1; D gene ambiguous. V lost 0 bases, J lost 7 bases, and 16 bases lay in between. This CDR3 is built from 15 residues. Germline V lookup: CDR1 DFQATT, CDR2 SNEGSKA (reference sequence). CDR3 in amino acids: CSARDSTPDRNEQFF. Written as DNA, the CDR3 is TGCAGTGCTAGAGATTCTACCCCAGATAGGAATGAGCAGTTCTTC.

This clonotype was found many times. The genes are TRBV29-1 and TRBJ2-2, with 7 bases identical to TRBD1. Unmatched junction bases numbered 5, after V lost 4 bases and J lost 0 bases. The CDR3 runs 15 residues. CDR1 SQVTM and CDR2 ANQGSEA come from the germline V gene. CDR3 residues: CSVGTGLSNTGELFF. CDR3 nucleotide sequence: TGCAGCGTTGGGACAGGCCTCTCGAACACCGGGGAGCTGTTTTTT.

This clonotype has more than one count but fewer than ten. The chain has TRBV19 and TRBJ1-1; 9 bases map to TRBD1. This CDR3 has 14 amino acids. The V gene's germline CDR1 is LNHDA and CDR2 SQIVND (reference sequence). V lost 1 base, J lost 3 bases, and 0 bases stayed unmatched. CDR3 region: CASSIGQGDTEAFF. Here the CDR3 DNA reads TGTGCCAGTAGTATAGGACAGGGGGACACTGAAGCTTTCTTT. Combining the CDR3 with reference TRBV19 and TRBJ1-1 gives the whole variable domain DGGITQSPKYLFRKEGQNVTLSCEQNLNHDAMYWYRQDPGQGLRLIYYSQIVNDFQKGDIAEGYSVSREKKESFPLTVTSAQKNPTAFYLCASSIGQGDTEAFFGQGTRLTVV.

This chain uses TRBV20-1 with TRBJ2-3; D perhaps matches TRBD2 (6 bases). This CDR3 has 13 amino acids. Germline V lookup: CDR1 DFQATT, CDR2 SNEGSKA (reference sequence). The V end was cut by 1 base, the J end by 5 bases, with 10 bases between. The CDR3 DNA reads TGCAGTGCTAGAGGCGGGGTGTTAGATACGCAGTATTTT. Its translation is CSARGGVLDTQYF.

This clonotype was recorded many times. The V and J genes are TRBV5-1 and TRBJ2-1; tentatively, D is TRBD2 (5 bases). This CDR3 spans 16 amino acids. Per the germline V gene, CDR1 is SGHRS and CDR2 is YFSETQ. Trimming removed 0 bases at V and 7 bases at J, with 17 bases between. CDR3 protein: CASSLGTSGYKNEQFF. In DNA form, the CDR3 reads TGCGCCAGCAGCTTGGGTACCAGCGGCTATAAAAATGAGCAGTTCTTC.

This clonotype occurred once. V is TRBV6-4 and J is TRBJ1-6; no clear D gene. V was cut by 10 bases and J by 13 bases, with 14 bases left in between. This CDR3 region has 11 residues. Germline V gene sequence: CDR1 MRHNA, CDR2 SNTAGT. The CDR3 is CATKSPSPLHF. The CDR3 nucleotides read TGTGCCACAAAATCCCCGTCGCCCCTCCACTTT.

This clonotype was counted only a few times. The rearrangement links TRBV7-6 to TRBJ1-2; D is unclear. The CDR3 runs 14 residues. From germline, CDR1 is SGHVS and CDR2 FNYEAQ. The V and J ends lost 5 bases and 5 bases respectively, with 15 bases between them. The CDR3 sequence is CASSLGGISYGYTF. The CDR3 DNA sequence: TGTGCCAGCAGCCTTGGAGGGATTTCTTATGGCTACACCTTC.

V usage is TRBV6-1 and J usage is TRBJ2-7, with D perhaps being TRBD1 or TRBD2 (6 bases each). CDR3 length: 13 amino acids. The germline V gene has CDR1 MNHNS and CDR2 SASEGT. Between the trimmed V and J ends, which lost 3 bases and 3 bases, there was a span of 9 bases. CDR3 sequence (DNA): TGTGCCAGCAGTGAGGGGGGCTTCTACGAGCAGTACTTC. It codes for CASSEGGFYEQYF.

The gene calls are TRBV20-1 and TRBJ2-1; TRBD2 agrees at 7 bases. After removal of 3 bases from V and 1 base from J, the junction contained 6 bases not matched to a gene. Germline CDR1 and CDR2: DFQATT and SNEGSKA (reference sequence). The CDR3 has 15 amino acids. CDR3 in DNA: TGCAGTGCTAGTTCCAGCGGGGCTTCCTACAATGAGCAGTTCTTC. This encodes CSASSSGASYNEQFF.

This rearrangement joins TRBV20-1 to TRBJ2-1; D possibly uses TRBD1 or TRBD2 (5 bases each). CDR3 length: 13 amino acids. CDR1 and CDR2 from the germline V gene are DFQATT and SNEGSKA (reference sequence). The CDR3 protein is CVQKGRLGNEQFF. DNA for the CDR3: TGCGTTCAGAAGGGACGGCTTGGCAATGAGCAGTTCTTC.

In its sample, this clonotype was seen a few times. The genes are TRBV15 and TRBJ1-1, with 7 bases aligning to TRBD1. J gave up 5 bases and V 2 bases, and 17 bases lay outside the gene matches. This CDR3 has 18 amino acids. Germline loops: CDR1 LNHNV, CDR2 YYDKDF (reference sequence). The CDR3 loop reads CATSRSHNPGGQSTEAFF. CDR3 coding DNA: TGTGCCACCAGCAGATCCCACAACCCGGGGGGACAGTCGACTGAAGCTTTCTTT.

CDR3 coding DNA: TGTGCCAGCAGCCCCCGACAGGGCCTCACCGGGGAGCTGTTTTTT. Amino acids: CASSPRQGLTGELFF. This rearrangement joins TRBV7-2 to TRBJ2-2; TRBD1 aligns across 7 bases. With 5 bases clipped from V and 4 bases from J, the junction kept 7 bases outside the gene matches. Germline-derived CDR1 and CDR2 are SGHTA and FQGNSA. CDR3 length: 15 amino acids.

This chain joins TRBV28 and TRBJ2-7, with TRBD1 matching 7 bases. Germline V CDR1 and CDR2: MDHEN, SYDVKM. V was pared by 6 bases and J by 6 bases, with 5 bases of the junction left unmatched. The CDR3 is 12 amino acids. This CDR3 is CASRLQGREQYF. The DNA of the CDR3 is TGTGCCAGCAGGTTACAGGGGCGCGAGCAGTACTTC.

V is TRBV30 and J is TRBJ1-2, with 11 bases matching TRBD1. Looked up from germline, CDR1 is GTSNPN and CDR2 is SVGIG (reference sequence). The CDR3 contains 15 residues. V trimming: 6 bases; J trimming: 6 bases; junction bases outside the gene matches: 12. For the CDR3, the DNA is TGTGCCTGTCTTAAAAGGGACAGGGGGTTCCATGGCTACACCTTC. Its protein product is CACLKRDRGFHGYTF.

This clonotype was counted a single time. This rearrangement joins TRBV28 to TRBJ2-1; 9 bases match TRBD1. After removal of 6 bases from V and 8 bases from J, the junction contained 5 bases not matched to a gene. The CDR3 is made up of 13 amino acids. Looked up from germline, CDR1 is MDHEN and CDR2 is SYDVKM. The CDR3 sequence is CASSPGQGYEQFF. The CDR3 DNA reads TGTGCCAGCAGCCCGGGACAGGGTTATGAGCAGTTCTTC.

This clonotype was detected ten times or more. The rearrangement links TRBV29-1 to TRBJ2-4, with D possibly being TRBD1 (6 bases). Trimming pared 4 bases from V and 7 bases from J, leaving 14 bases between. The CDR3 totals 13 residues. Germline V gene sequence: CDR1 SQVTM, CDR2 ANQGSEA. The CDR3 is CSVGMGARNIQYF. The CDR3 nucleotides are TGCAGCGTTGGAATGGGGGCGAGGAACATTCAGTACTTC.

J is TRBJ2-5 and V is TRBV20-1; 16 bases agree with TRBD2. From germline, CDR1 is DFQATT and CDR2 SNEGSKA (reference sequence). V shed 6 bases and J 3 bases; nucleotides not matched to a gene: 16. CDR3 size: 19 residues. The CDR3 is CSALGTGTSGRVPKETQYF. The DNA for the CDR3 is TGCAGTGCCCTAGGAACCGGGACTAGCGGGAGGGTGCCGAAAGAGACCCAGTACTTC.

The chain combines TRBV4-1 with TRBJ1-2, with D perhaps matching TRBD1 (5 bases). Trimming stripped 0 bases from V and 4 bases from J, with 12 bases between. In germline, CDR1 is MGHRA, CDR2 YSYEKL. The CDR3 contains 15 residues. The CDR3 protein is CASSQESRGPYGYTF. The DNA of the CDR3 is TGCGCCAGCAGCCAAGAATCGCGGGGCCCCTATGGCTACACCTTC.

This clonotype has at least ten counts. The chain employs TRBV4-2 and TRBJ2-1; D remains unclear. V was shortened by 1 base and J by 0 bases, with 13 bases between the two germline ends. The CDR3 length is 17 residues. The germline V gene encodes CDR1 LGHNA and CDR2 YNFKEQ. The CDR3 here is CASSQVMPVSSYNEQFF. CDR3 coding DNA: TGTGCCAGCAGCCAAGTTATGCCCGTTAGCTCCTACAATGAGCAGTTCTTC.

This clonotype was picked up a small number of times. The chain carries TRBV6-1 and TRBJ1-3; D is unclear. The V end lost 6 bases, the J end lost 1 base, and 13 bases lay between the germline ends. Germline values: CDR1 MNHNS, CDR2 SASEGT. The length of the CDR3 is 15 residues. CDR3 amino acids: CASSSTHSSGNTIYF. DNA of the CDR3: TGTGCCAGCAGCTCTACCCACAGTTCTGGAAACACCATATATTTT.

This clonotype was counted a few times. One end of the junction fails to match germline, which may point to a read error. V is TRBV7-7 and J is TRBJ1-1, with 8 bases lining up with TRBD1. The CDR3 is 17 residues long. Germline V gene sequence: CDR1 SSHAT, CDR2 FNYEAQ (reference sequence). CDR3 amino acids: CASSLAPGGFMNTEAFF. The CDR3 coding sequence is TGTGCTAGCAGCCTGGCTCCAGGGGGCTTCATGAACACTGAAGCTTTCTTT.

V and J are TRBV12-3 or TRBV12-4 and TRBJ2-1; TRBD2 agrees at 7 bases. The CDR3 totals 22 residues. With V trimmed by 3 bases and J by 7 bases, 30 bases remained unmatched. The CDR3 protein is CASSLKGSRGLDGNPFGNEQFF. CDR3 in DNA: TGTGCCAGCAGTTTGAAGGGGAGCCGTGGACTAGATGGGAACCCGTTTGGGAATGAGCAGTTCTTC.

In this sample, this clonotype turned up many times. The V and J genes are TRBV12-3 or TRBV12-4 and TRBJ2-7; TRBD1 aligns across 11 bases. With 6 bases clipped from V and 2 bases from J, the junction kept 3 bases outside the gene matches. This CDR3 spans 14 amino acids. CDR3 DNA sequence: TGTGCCAGCAGCACGGGACAGGGGGCCTACGAGCAGTACTTC. Translation gives CASSTGQGAYEQYF.